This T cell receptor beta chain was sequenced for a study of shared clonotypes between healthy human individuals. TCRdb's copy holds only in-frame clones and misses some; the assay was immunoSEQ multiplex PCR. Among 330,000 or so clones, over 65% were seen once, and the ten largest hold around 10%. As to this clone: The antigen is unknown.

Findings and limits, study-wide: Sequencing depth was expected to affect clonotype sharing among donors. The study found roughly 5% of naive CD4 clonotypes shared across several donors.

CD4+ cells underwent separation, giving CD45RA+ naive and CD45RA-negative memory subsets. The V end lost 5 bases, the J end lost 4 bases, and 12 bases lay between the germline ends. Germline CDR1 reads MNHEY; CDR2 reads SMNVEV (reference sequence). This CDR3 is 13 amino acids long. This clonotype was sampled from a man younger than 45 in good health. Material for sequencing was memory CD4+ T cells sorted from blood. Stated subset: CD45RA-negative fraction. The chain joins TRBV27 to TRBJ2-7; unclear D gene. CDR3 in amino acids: CASSRPGLYEQYF. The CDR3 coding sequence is TGTGCCAGCAGTCGGCCTGGTTTATACGAGCAGTACTTC.